This TCR beta chain was recorded in a study of regulatory T cells in long-lasting Graves disease. V lost 0 bases and J 3 bases, leaving 18 bases between the germline ends. This CDR3 region has 18 residues. CDR1 LGHNA and CDR2 YSLEER come from the germline V gene. Time point reported: newly diagnosed GD, antithyroid drugs for less than 3 months. RNA extracted from PBMCs served as the sequencing template. Study outcomes and limitations: There were preferences for TRBV28, TRBJ1-2 and TRBJ2-5 in persistent disease.

Sequencing libraries for TCR beta were prepared with iRepertoire HTBI primers and Arm-PCR of CDR3 regions. MiXCR, applied by TCRdb to the multiplex PCR reads, yields one record per CDR3 protein. The sample carries 400,000 to 500,000 distinct CDR3 sequences, approximately 15% recorded once. About this clonotype itself: Antigen: not known.

The sample was also linked to a second study, of T cells in Graves' hyperthyroidism and ophthalmopathy. That work adds: With the HTBI primer set, the TCR CDR3 went through a first round of RT-PCR. In blood, most of the thyroid clonotypes expanded above 0.001 were also present.

The sequencing here drew on peripheral blood mononuclear cells (PBMCs), taken at new diagnosis, from a patient treated with antithyroid drugs. The chain links TRBV4-3 to TRBJ1-5; a weak D match, TRBD1 (6 bases). The receptor's source is a woman aged 40 to 50 with Graves disease. The CDR3 sequence is CASSQDLATGQYNQPQHF. The CDR3 bases are TGCGCCAGCAGCCAAGATTTGGCAACAGGGCAATACAATCAGCCCCAGCATTTT.